The rows below give T cell receptor beta chains drawn from one sample of a study of blood T cells in healthy people across ages. TCRdb reprocessed the 5' RACE reads via MiXCR and lists one record per CDR3 protein. The sample lists just over 1 million distinct CDR3 sequences, 45% occurring once. Sequenced input: blood. These TCRs come from a woman aged 60 to 75 in good health. Both conserved end residues are part of each CDR3. D genes are given only for firm matches. Some rows mark clone size as missing; the rest say once, few, many or name a class of expanded clone.

size	V	J	D	CDR3	DNA
.	TRBV5-6	TRBJ2-2	TRBD2	CASSLEVAGYTGELFF	TGTGCCAGCAGCTTGGAGGTAGCGGGGTACACCGGGGAGCTGTTTTTT
few	TRBV27	TRBJ2-7	TRBD1	CASSLWTGHDEQYF	TGTGCCAGCAGTTTATGGACAGGTCATGACGAGCAGTACTTC
.	TRBV7-6	TRBJ1-1	.	CASSPFGGTEAFF	TGTGCCAGCAGCCCCTTTGGGGGGACTGAAGCTTTCTTT
.	TRBV12-3/TRBV12-4	TRBJ2-7	.	CASSLAGLGYYEQYF	TGTGCCAGCAGTTTAGCAGGACTTGGCTACTACGAGCAGTACTTC
.	TRBV27	TRBJ2-4	.	CASSLARKAGVQYF	TGTGCCAGCAGTTTGGCTCGGAAAGCAGGGGTGCAGTACTTC
.	TRBV25-1	TRBJ2-1	TRBD2	CASRRTTSGYNEQFF	TGTGCCAGCAGGAGAACGACTAGCGGCTACAATGAGCAGTTCTTC
.	TRBV7-9	TRBJ2-3	.	CASITLLSSDTQYF	TGTGCCAGCATCACCCTACTCAGCTCAGATACGCAGTATTTT
.	TRBV21-1	TRBJ2-7	.	CASIHRGLLYEQYF	TGTGCCAGCATCCACAGGGGGCTTCTCTACGAGCAGTACTTC
.	TRBV12-3/TRBV12-4	TRBJ2-2	.	CASSYGGLTGELFF	TGTGCCAGCAGCTATGGGGGACTCACCGGGGAGCTGTTTTTT
.	TRBV6-5	TRBJ2-1	TRBD2	CASSYSWGLAGEDEQFF	TGTGCCAGCAGTTACTCTTGGGGACTAGCGGGAGAGGATGAGCAGTTCTTC
.	TRBV7-9	TRBJ1-1	.	CASSSTQTGWNTEAFF	TGTGCCAGCAGCTCAACCCAGACAGGCTGGAACACTGAAGCTTTCTTT
few	TRBV7-9	TRBJ2-5	TRBD2	CTSSFSGRAAETQYF	TGTACCAGCAGCTTTAGCGGGAGGGCCGCAGAGACCCAGTACTTC
.	TRBV20-1	TRBJ2-7	.	CSASETGRRYEQYF	TGCAGTGCTAGCGAGACAGGAAGGAGGTACGAGCAGTACTTC
.	TRBV20-1	TRBJ2-7	.	CSFLTQAGTHYEQYF	TGCAGTTTCCTGACTCAGGCAGGCACGCACTACGAGCAGTACTTC
.	TRBV12-3/TRBV12-4	TRBJ1-2	TRBD1	CASSSRDRGAFYTF	TGTGCCAGCAGTTCCCGGGACAGGGGAGCCTTCTACACCTTC
.	TRBV7-9	TRBJ2-7	.	CASSLGILQDEQYF	TGTGCCAGCAGCCTCGGGATCCTACAGGACGAGCAGTACTTC
.	TRBV7-2	TRBJ2-1	TRBD2	CASSPGPSGTSEQFF	TGTGCCAGCAGCCCAGGCCCTAGCGGGACTTCTGAGCAGTTCTTC
.	TRBV6-5	TRBJ2-5	.	CASRKGTNYNEQYF	TGTGCCAGCAGAAAGGGGACAAACTACAATGAGCAGTACTTC
.	TRBV4-2	TRBJ2-7	TRBD2	CASSQRLAAATYEQYF	TGTGCCAGCAGCCAACGACTAGCGGCCGCGACCTACGAGCAGTACTTC
.	TRBV5-1	TRBJ2-3	TRBD2	CASSLSGLAGGPNPDTQYF	TGCGCCAGCAGCTTGTCGGGACTAGCGGGAGGGCCGAATCCAGATACGCAGTATTTT
.	TRBV19	TRBJ1-2	TRBD1	CATLIRDSPYHGYTF	TGTGCCACCCTGATCCGGGACAGTCCTTACCATGGCTACACCTTC
.	TRBV7-3	TRBJ2-6	.	CASSFGGGGSGANVLTF	TGTGCCAGCAGCTTTGGAGGGGGAGGTTCTGGGGCCAACGTCCTGACTTTC
few	TRBV6-1	TRBJ2-3	TRBD2	CASSGSGNNPSRNTQYF	TGTGCCAGCAGTGGTAGCGGGAACAACCCCAGCCGTAATACGCAGTATTTT
.	TRBV4-1	TRBJ1-2	.	CASSQVSRRTANYGYTF	TGCGCCAGCAGCCAAGTGAGCCGCCGGACAGCCAACTATGGCTACACCTTC
.	TRBV20-1	TRBJ2-7	.	CSARSPGTTYEQYF	TGCAGTGCTAGATCGCCCGGGACAACCTACGAGCAGTACTTC
few	TRBV20-1	TRBJ2-7	.	CSARDQDSGSYEQYF	TGCAGTGCTAGAGATCAGGATAGCGGTTCCTACGAGCAGTACTTC
few	TRBV3-1	TRBJ2-5	TRBD1	CASSQGLSGTGEETQYF	TGTGCCAGCAGCCAAGGGTTGTCCGGGACAGGGGAAGAGACCCAGTACTTC
.	TRBV29-1	TRBJ1-3	TRBD1	CSVEEDRAGNTIYF	TGCAGCGTGGAAGAGGACAGGGCTGGAAACACCATATATTTT
.	TRBV3-1	TRBJ2-1	TRBD2	CASSHSGRALNEQFF	TGTGCCAGCAGTCACAGCGGGAGGGCCCTCAATGAGCAGTTCTTC
.	TRBV29-1	TRBJ2-3	.	CSVLGDTSTDTQNF	TGCAGCGTCCTAGGCGACACTAGCACAGATACGCAGAATTTT
.	TRBV7-9	TRBJ2-1	.	CASSRDALFF	TGTGCCAGCTCGCGGGACGCCTTGTTCTTC
.	TRBV29-1	TRBJ1-4	.	CSVREGSNEKLFF	TGCAGCGTCAGGGAGGGGAGTAATGAAAAACTGTTTTTT
.	TRBV11-1	TRBJ2-2	.	CASSSYSGGANTGELFF	TGTGCCAGCAGCTCCTATTCGGGGGGCGCGAACACCGGGGAGCTGTTTTTT
once	TRBV6-5	TRBJ1-1	TRBD1	CASKGQGVNTEAFF	TGTGCCAGCAAGGGACAGGGAGTGAACACTGAAGCTTTCTTT
.	TRBV5-1	TRBJ2-3	.	CASSFFTESSTDTQYF	TGCGCCAGCAGCTTCTTCACAGAATCGTCCACAGATACGCAGTATTTT
.	TRBV5-6	TRBJ2-5	TRBD1	CASSSRTRGLLSNQETRYF	TGTGCCAGCAGCTCCAGAACCAGGGGGCTCCTTTCTAACCAAGAGACCCGGTACTTC
.	TRBV5-4	TRBJ2-2	TRBD1	CASRSGTGGNTGELFF	TGTGCCAGCAGGTCCGGAACAGGGGGCAATACCGGGGAGCTGTTTTTT
.	TRBV6-5	TRBJ2-7	TRBD1	CASSYSYDRAYEQYF	TGTGCCAGCAGTTACTCCTACGACAGGGCCTACGAGCAGTACTTC
.	TRBV20-1	TRBJ1-2	.	CSARSPENYGYTF	TGCAGTGCTAGAAGTCCGGAGAACTATGGCTACACCTTC
.	TRBV20-1	TRBJ2-4	.	CSAKGLGGQYF	TGCAGTGCTAAGGGCTTAGGGGGGCAGTACTTC